Listed here are 29 T cell receptor beta chains from one sample, sequenced in a study of OX40 agonist ivuxolimab in advanced cancers. The table came from immunoSEQ multiplex PCR; TCRdb's copy has only in-frame clones and leaves some out. This repertoire shows 50,000 to 70,000 clones, approximately 90% found once; its top ten account for about 0.46%. Here the sequenced sample was CD4+ or CD8+ T cells sorted from blood, taken in a trial of the OX40 agonist ivuxolimab. These receptors were taken from an adult with an advanced solid tumor such as melanoma, head and neck, liver or kidney cancer.

The rearrangement uses TRBV5-1 and TRBJ2-5, with TRBD2 identical over 9 bases. TRBJ2-7 explains the end of the DNA better; the J call may be wrong. CDR3 length: 14 amino acids. The germline V gene has CDR1 SGHRS and CDR2 YFSETQ. CDR3 in amino acids: CASSLGLAVYEQYF. CDR3 DNA sequence: TGCGCCAGCAGCTTGGGACTAGCGGTATACGAGCAGTACTTC.

In this sample, this clone turned up once. The V gene is TRBV19, the J gene TRBJ2-7; 7 nucleotides line up with TRBD2. CDR3 size: 14 residues. CDR1 and CDR2 from the germline V gene are LNHDA and SQIVND (reference sequence). V lost 6 bases to trimming and J lost 4 bases; unmatched junction nucleotides: 9. The CDR3 reads CASRAGAGEYEQYF. The CDR3 DNA reads TGTGCCAGTAGGGCCGGCGCGGGGGAGTACGAGCAGTACTTC.

This clone was counted a single time. This chain connects TRBV19 to TRBJ1-2; D might be TRBD1 (6 bases). Trimming left V 7 bases short and J 4 bases short, with 25 bases between. The germline V gene encodes CDR1 LNHDA and CDR2 SQIVND (reference sequence). The CDR3 spans 17 residues. Written as DNA, the CDR3 is TGTGCCAGTACCGAAGCGGGGGCCGCGGGTAGCGGCTATGGCTACACCTTC. This sequence encodes CASTEAGAAGSGYGYTF.

The chain uses TRBV11-3 and TRBJ2-7, with 7 bases matching TRBD1. V lost 6 bases and J lost 3; bases outside the gene matches: 8. The CDR3 is 14 residues long. Germline assignment: CDR1 SGHNT and CDR2 YENEEA. The CDR3 here is CASSSQGQNYEQYF. CDR3 coding DNA: TGTGCCAGCAGTAGCCAGGGACAGAACTACGAGCAGTACTTC.

The chain joins TRBV14 to TRBJ2-2; D is possibly TRBD1 (5 bases). CDR3 length equals 15 residues. Germline-derived CDR1 and CDR2 are SGHDN and FVKESK. Between the trimmed V and J ends, which lost 4 bases and 7 bases, there was a span of 16 bases. The CDR3 here is CASSLRWGRNGELFF. The DNA for the CDR3 is TGTGCCAGCAGCCTCCGGTGGGGCCGTAACGGGGAGCTGTTTTTT.

CDR3 loop: CASSSQQQGSTQYF. In DNA, the CDR3 is TGCGCCAGCAGCTCACAACAACAGGGGAGTACGCAGTATTTT. The chain has TRBV5-1 and TRBJ2-3, with 7 bases fitting TRBD1. Germline V gene data show CDR1 as SGHRS and CDR2 as YFSETQ. This CDR3 is built from 14 residues. After removal of 3 bases from V and 8 bases from J, the junction contained 9 bases not matched to a gene.

This chain connects TRBV6-5 to TRBJ1-1; a possible D gene is TRBD1 (5 bases). The germline V gene encodes CDR1 MNHEY and CDR2 SVGAGI. The CDR3 consists of 13 residues. Trimming took off 10 bases at V and 0 bases at J, with 12 bases between the two ends. This CDR3 reads CATRTLMNTEAFF. The CDR3 coding sequence is TGTGCCACTAGGACACTAATGAACACTGAAGCTTTCTTT.

V is TRBV2 and J is TRBJ2-5; 11 nucleotides line up with TRBD1. Germline assignment: CDR1 SNHLY and CDR2 FYNNEI. The junction had 5 bases not matched to a gene; V was cut back by 7 bases and J by 1 base. This CDR3 is 15 amino acids long. This CDR3 is CASNGQGALQETQYF. Written as DNA, the CDR3 is TGTGCCAGCAACGGACAGGGGGCTCTCCAAGAGACCCAGTACTTC.

The gene calls are TRBV11-3 and TRBJ2-2; D is undetermined. V lost 3 bases and J lost 7, with 3 bases in between. The CDR3 is made up of 11 amino acids. The germline V gene has CDR1 SGHNT and CDR2 YENEEA. CDR3 DNA sequence: TGTGCCAGCAGCTTTGTCGGGGAGCTGTTTTTT. It yields the protein CASSFVGELFF. The whole variable domain, filled in from reference TRBV11-3 and TRBJ2-2, reads EAGVVQSPRYKIIEKKQPVAFWCNPISGHNTLYWYLQNLGQGPELLIRYENEEAVDDSQLPKDRFSAERLKGVDSTLKIQPAELGDSAVYLCASSFVGELFFGEGSRLTVL.

The chain uses TRBV23-1 and TRBJ2-1; 8 bases are shared with TRBD2. TRBV23-1 is an open reading frame whose function is uncertain. Germline trimming cut 1 base from V and 0 bases from J; bases unmatched to any gene: 17. CDR3 length: 21 amino acids. The CDR3 region has the DNA TGCGCCAGCAGTCAATTGCCGTTGACAGGACTAGCTCCGAGCTCCTACAATGAGCAGTTCTTC. Its translation is CASSQLPLTGLAPSSYNEQFF.

The genes are TRBV2 and TRBJ2-1; maybe TRBD2 (5 bases). V lost 7 bases and J lost 9, with 22 bases in between. The CDR3 is 15 amino acids. CDR1 is SNHLY, CDR2 FYNNEI, per germline. As DNA, the CDR3 is TGTGCCAGCATGGATCGGCTAGCCCTGCCAATTGAGCAGTTCTTC. It encodes CASMDRLALPIEQFF.

V gene TRBV10-3 combines with J gene TRBJ2-7; TRBD2 agrees at 15 bases. CDR1 is ENHRY and CDR2 is SYGVKD in the germline V gene. The CDR3 runs 15 residues. With V trimmed by 0 bases and J by 6 bases, 0 bases remained unmatched. CDR3: CAISESGLAGGEQYF. The CDR3 DNA reads as TGTGCCATCAGTGAGTCGGGACTAGCGGGAGGCGAGCAGTACTTC.

V gene TRBV27 combines with J gene TRBJ1-2; 9 bases line up with TRBD1. With 5 bases clipped from V and 4 bases from J, the junction kept 8 bases outside the gene matches. The CDR3 totals 15 residues. Per the germline V gene, CDR1 is MNHEY and CDR2 is SMNVEV (reference sequence). The CDR3 reads CASSLGQGRSYGYTF. CDR3 bases: TGTGCCAGCAGTCTGGGACAGGGAAGATCCTATGGCTACACCTTC.

V and J are TRBV10-2 and TRBJ2-5; D is tentatively TRBD1 or TRBD2 (5 bases each). The CDR3 runs 13 residues. CDR1 is WSHSY, CDR2 SAAADI, per germline. The V and J ends lost 7 bases and 5 bases respectively, with 14 bases between them. CDR3 sequence (DNA): TGCGCCAGCAATACAGGCTCGGGGGAGACCCAGTACTTC. Translated, it gives CASNTGSGETQYF.

The table lists this clone with a few counts. CDR3 sequence (DNA): TGTGCCAGCAGCGTCACCGGTGGGGCGGGAGTTTACAATGAGCAGTTCTTC. As protein: CASSVTGGAGVYNEQFF. The gene calls are TRBV9 and TRBJ2-1; 7 nucleotides match TRBD2. V lost 2 bases, J lost 4 bases, and 12 bases stayed unmatched. Germline V gene sequence: CDR1 SGDLS, CDR2 YYNGEE. This CDR3 contains 17 residues.

V gene TRBV18 combines with J gene TRBJ1-3; D is uncertain. This CDR3 contains 15 residues. V was pared by 3 bases and J by 0 bases, with 9 bases between. Germline CDR1 is KGHSH and CDR2 is LQKENI. The CDR3: CASSPGTVSGNTIYF. DNA of the CDR3: TGTGCCAGCTCACCGGGCACAGTCTCTGGAAACACCATATATTTT. Filled out from reference TRBV18 and TRBJ1-3, the complete variable domain reads NAGVMQNPRHLVRRRGQEARLRCSPMKGHSHVYWYRQLPEEGLKFMVYLQKENIIDESGMPKERFSAEFPKEGPSILRIQQVVRGDSAAYFCASSPGTVSGNTIYFGEGSWLTVV.

The chain couples TRBV7-6 to TRBJ2-1; 9 nucleotides match TRBD2. Germline loops: CDR1 SGHVS, CDR2 FNYEAQ. Trimming removed 2 bases from V and 4 bases from J; junction bases left unmatched: 6. The CDR3 sequence is 16 residues long. The CDR3 DNA follows: TGTGCCAGCAGCTTAAATGCCGCGGGAGGGTACAATGAGCAGTTCTTC. Its protein is CASSLNAAGGYNEQFF.

The rearrangement links TRBV19 to TRBJ2-1; 13 nucleotides align to TRBD2. This CDR3 has 18 amino acids. CDR1 LNHDA and CDR2 SQIVND come from the germline V gene (reference sequence). V lost 0 bases, J lost 7 bases, and 9 bases stayed unmatched. DNA of the CDR3: TGTGCCAGTAGTATAGATTCGCCGGGACTAGCGGGACGTAATGAGCAGTTCTTC. This translates into CASSIDSPGLAGRNEQFF.

The chain links TRBV5-6 to TRBJ1-4; D unclear. The CDR3 loop spans 15 amino acids. V was cut by 2 bases and J by 3 bases, with 11 bases left in between. Germline-derived CDR1 and CDR2 are SGHDT and YYEEEE. CDR3 region: CASSFSPSSNEKLFF. In DNA, the CDR3 is TGTGCCAGCAGCTTCAGTCCCAGTTCTAATGAAAAACTGTTTTTT.

A word on this clone: One junction end disagrees with the germline gene, perhaps due to a read error. V is TRBV11-2 and J is TRBJ2-2; 9 bases fit TRBD1. Germline values: CDR1 SGHAT, CDR2 FQNNGV. The CDR3 has 16 amino acids. CDR3 sequence (DNA): TGTGCCAGCAGCCCTAGGACAGGGGTTAACACTGGGGAGCTGTTTTTT. It encodes CASSPRTGVNTGELFF.

This sequence joins TRBV6-5 and TRBJ1-5, with 9 bases lining up with TRBD1. This CDR3 spans 15 amino acids. CDR1 and CDR2 (germline): MNHEY, SVGAGI. J gave up 3 bases and V 6 bases, and 6 bases lay outside the gene matches. The CDR3 protein is CASSRRTGVNQPQHF. The CDR3 DNA sequence: TGTGCCAGCAGCCGTCGGACAGGGGTCAATCAGCCCCAGCATTTT.

This sequence joins TRBV29-1 and TRBJ2-1; the match to TRBD1 covers 12 bases. V lost 2 bases, J lost 5 bases, and 10 bases stayed unmatched. Germline values: CDR1 SQVTM, CDR2 ANQGSEA. The CDR3 is made up of 17 amino acids. CDR3: CSVESGTGGLFNNEQFF. CDR3 DNA: TGCAGCGTTGAATCCGGGACAGGGGGCTTATTTAACAATGAGCAGTTCTTC.

In DNA form, the CDR3 reads TGTGCAAGTCGCCAACCGGGGGCTGGACTAGCGGGAGTCTACGAGCAGTACTTC. It encodes CASRQPGAGLAGVYEQYF. The rearrangement uses TRBV12-2 and TRBJ2-7; the DNA was not used to check the table's D call, TRBD2. TRBV12-2 is shown as a pseudogene. The CDR3 contains 18 residues.

The chain couples TRBV10-3 to TRBJ1-4; no firm D call. Trimming pared 6 bases from V and 3 bases from J, leaving 8 bases between. The CDR3 consists of 13 residues. Germline V lookup: CDR1 ENHRY, CDR2 SYGVKD. Here the CDR3 DNA reads TGTGCCATCAGACCGACGGCTAATGAAAAACTGTTTTTT. This codes for CAIRPTANEKLFF.

V gene TRBV7-8 combines with J gene TRBJ2-2, with 7 bases identical to TRBD1. Germline CDR1 is SGHVS and CDR2 is FQNEAQ. The CDR3 has 13 residues. V lost 7 bases, J lost 3 bases, and 2 bases stayed unmatched. This CDR3 reads CASNRGDTGELFF. CDR3 coding DNA: TGTGCCAGCAACAGGGGAGACACCGGGGAGCTGTTTTTT.

V is TRBV7-2 and J is TRBJ2-7, with unresolved D. The CDR3 extends over 13 amino acids. The ends were cut back, 3 bases at V and 7 bases at J, with 13 bases in the middle. CDR1 is SGHTA and CDR2 is FQGNSA in the germline V gene. Here the CDR3 reads CASSFGVRREQYF. In DNA, the CDR3 is TGTGCCAGCAGCTTTGGGGTTCGGAGAGAGCAGTACTTC.

In this sample, this clone turned up once. V and J are TRBV6-5 and TRBJ2-3; 7 bases map to TRBD2. Germline lookup yields CDR1 MNHEY and CDR2 SVGAGI. V was clipped by 2 bases and J by 3 bases; unmatched bases: 5. This CDR3 region has 15 residues. DNA of the CDR3: TGTGCCAGCAGTTACAGCAGCGGGGTTACAGATACGCAGTATTTT. Protein product: CASSYSSGVTDTQYF.

This clone was recorded only once. The V and J genes are TRBV28 and TRBJ1-5, with 9 bases identical to TRBD1. The CDR3 loop spans 13 amino acids. CDR1 is MDHEN and CDR2 is SYDVKM in the germline V gene. The CDR3 loop reads CVTGTGSNQPQHF. The CDR3 DNA reads TGTGTCACTGGGACAGGGAGCAATCAGCCCCAGCATTTT.

The gene calls are TRBV29-1 and TRBJ2-3; tentative D call: TRBD2 (6 bases). Trimming left V 4 bases short and J 3 bases short, with 11 bases between. The length of the CDR3 is 13 residues. Germline V CDR1 and CDR2: SQVTM, ANQGSEA. CDR3 amino acids: CSVGGGTTDTQYF. In DNA form, the CDR3 reads TGCAGCGTTGGGGGCGGGACGACAGATACGCAGTATTTT.